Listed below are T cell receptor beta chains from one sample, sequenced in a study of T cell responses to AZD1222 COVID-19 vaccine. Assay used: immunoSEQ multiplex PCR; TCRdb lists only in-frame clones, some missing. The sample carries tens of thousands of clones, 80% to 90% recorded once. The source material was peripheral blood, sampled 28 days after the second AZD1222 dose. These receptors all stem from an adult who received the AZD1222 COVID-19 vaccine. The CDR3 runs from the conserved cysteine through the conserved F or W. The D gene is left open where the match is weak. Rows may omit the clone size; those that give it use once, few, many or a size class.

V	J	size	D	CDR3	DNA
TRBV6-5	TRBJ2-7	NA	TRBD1	CASSPVRTGSEQYF	TGTGCCAGCAGTCCAGTCCGGACAGGAAGCGAGCAGTACTTC
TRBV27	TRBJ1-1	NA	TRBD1	CASSLRDREKTFF	TGTGCCAGCAGTCTCCGCGACAGGGAGAAAACTTTCTTT
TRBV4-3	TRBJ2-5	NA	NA	CASSRDRYQETQYF	TGCGCCAGCAGCCGAGACAGGTACCAAGAGACCCAGTACTTC
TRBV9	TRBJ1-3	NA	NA	CASSVEPGNTIYF	TGTGCCAGCAGCGTAGAACCCGGAAACACCATATATTTT
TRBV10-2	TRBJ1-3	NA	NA	CASSEFDGSTIYF	TGCGCCAGCAGTGAGTTTGACGGGAGCACCATATATTTT
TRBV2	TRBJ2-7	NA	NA	CASSDLGATHEQYF	TGTGCCAGCAGTGATTTGGGGGCGACCCACGAGCAGTACTTC
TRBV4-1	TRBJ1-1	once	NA	CASSISLTAMNTEAFF	TGCGCCAGCAGCATCTCCTTGACAGCCATGAACACTGAAGCTTTCTTT
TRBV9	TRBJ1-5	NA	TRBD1	CASSSQGGHQPQHF	TGTGCCAGCAGCTCCCAAGGGGGCCATCAGCCCCAGCATTTT
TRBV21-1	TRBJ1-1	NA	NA	CASSPASGGPNRSRNTEAFF	TGTGCCAGCAGCCCAGCTAGCGGGGGGCCAAACCGGAGCCGAAACACTGAAGCTTTCTTT
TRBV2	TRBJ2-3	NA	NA	CATRGTDTQYF	TGTGCCACTCGAGGCACAGATACGCAGTATTTT
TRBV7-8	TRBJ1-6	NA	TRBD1	CASSPLRGTGGDSPLHF	TGTGCCAGCAGCCCCCTTCGCGGGACAGGGGGCGATTCACCCCTCCACTTT
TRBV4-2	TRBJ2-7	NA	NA	CASSQEVGGAGWEQYF	TGTGCCAGCAGCCAAGAGGTCGGAGGGGCGGGATGGGAGCAGTACTTC
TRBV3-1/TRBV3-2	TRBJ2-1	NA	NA	CASSLTSSYNEQFF	TGTGCCAGCAGCCTGACTAGCTCCTACAATGAGCAGTTCTTC
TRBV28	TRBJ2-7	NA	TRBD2	CASSLRAGSYEQYF	TGTGCCAGCAGTTTAAGAGCGGGATCCTACGAGCAGTACTTC
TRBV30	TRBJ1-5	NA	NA	CAWTGPSLNQPQHF	TGTGCCTGGACAGGTCCTTCGCTGAATCAGCCCCAGCATTTT
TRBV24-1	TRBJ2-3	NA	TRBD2	CATSDSGTRSTTDTQYF	TGTGCCACCAGTGACTCCGGGACTAGGTCGACCACAGATACGCAGTATTTT
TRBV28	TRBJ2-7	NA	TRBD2	CASRTSGGSSYEQYF	TGTGCCAGCAGGACGAGCGGGGGGTCCTCCTACGAGCAGTACTTC
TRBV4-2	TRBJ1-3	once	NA	CASSQSVGQFSGNTIYF	TGTGCCAGCAGCCAATCAGTTGGACAGTTCTCTGGAAACACCATATATTTT
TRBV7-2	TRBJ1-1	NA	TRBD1	CASSRMGQGLEAFF	TGTGCCAGCAGCCGCATGGGACAGGGGTTGGAAGCTTTCTTT
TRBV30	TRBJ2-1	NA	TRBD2	CAWSASGGPEQFF	TGTGCCTGGAGTGCTAGCGGGGGGCCTGAGCAGTTCTTC
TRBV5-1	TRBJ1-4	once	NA	CASSLARTVDEKLFF	TGCGCCAGCAGCTTGGCACGGACCGTTGATGAAAAACTGTTTTTT
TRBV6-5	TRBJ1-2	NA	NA	CASRGLGSYGYTF	TGTGCCAGCAGGGGCTTGGGAAGCTATGGCTACACCTTC
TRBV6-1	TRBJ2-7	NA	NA	CASSEARPSEQYF	TGTGCCAGCAGTGAAGCCCGGCCCAGCGAGCAGTACTTC
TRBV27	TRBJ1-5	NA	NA	CASSLGGHSNQPQHF	TGTGCCAGCAGTTTAGGAGGACATAGCAATCAGCCCCAGCATTTT
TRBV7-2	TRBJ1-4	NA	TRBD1	CASSLGPQGGREKLFF	TGTGCCAGCAGCTTAGGTCCCCAAGGGGGCCGGGAAAAACTGTTTTTT
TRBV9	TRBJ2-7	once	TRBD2	CASSATPLAGDRGEQYF	TGTGCCAGCAGCGCCACCCCCTTAGCGGGAGATCGGGGCGAGCAGTACTTC
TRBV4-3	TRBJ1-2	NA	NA	CASSQGLNNYGYTF	TGCGCCAGCAGCCAGGGACTCAATAACTATGGCTACACCTTC
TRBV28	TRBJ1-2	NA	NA	CASSLIGNYGYTF	TGTGCCAGCAGTTTAATCGGGAACTATGGCTACACCTTC
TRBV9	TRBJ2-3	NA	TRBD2	CASSVVLAGGADTQYF	TGTGCCAGCAGCGTAGTATTAGCGGGAGGGGCAGATACGCAGTATTTT
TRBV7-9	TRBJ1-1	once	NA	CASSWPRVGTEAFF	TGTGCCAGCAGCTGGCCCAGGGTGGGCACTGAAGCTTTCTTT
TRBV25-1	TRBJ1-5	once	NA	CASTPSGLHQPQHF	TGTGCCAGCACCCCTTCGGGACTTCATCAGCCCCAGCATTTT
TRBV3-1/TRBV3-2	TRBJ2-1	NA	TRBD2	CASSQGPQTSVHNEQFF	TGTGCCAGCAGCCAAGGGCCTCAGACTAGCGTCCACAATGAGCAGTTCTTC
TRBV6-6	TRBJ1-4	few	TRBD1	CASSRGQAQYATNEKLFF	TGTGCCAGCAGTCGAGGACAGGCCCAGTACGCAACTAATGAAAAACTGTTTTTT
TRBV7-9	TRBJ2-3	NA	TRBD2	CASSLSGGRTDTQYF	TGTGCCAGCAGCTTAAGCGGGGGGCGGACAGATACGCAGTATTTT
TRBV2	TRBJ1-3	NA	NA	CASSDWGTAGNTIYF	TGTGCCAGCAGTGACTGGGGGACGGCTGGAAACACCATATATTTT
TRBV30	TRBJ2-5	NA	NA	CAWSTGREWKETQYF	TGTGCCTGGAGTACCGGGCGGGAATGGAAAGAGACCCAGTACTTC
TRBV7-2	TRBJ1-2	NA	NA	CASSPYGGGYGYTF	TGTGCCAGCAGCCCTTACGGGGGCGGCTATGGCTACACCTTC
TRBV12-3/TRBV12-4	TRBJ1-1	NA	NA	CASSRQINTEAFF	TGTGCCAGCAGTCGACAGATAAACACTGAAGCTTTCTTT
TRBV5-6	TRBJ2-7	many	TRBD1	CASSQGQGIREQYF	TGTGCCAGCAGCCAGGGACAGGGTATAAGGGAGCAGTACTTC
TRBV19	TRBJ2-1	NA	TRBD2	CASSMGGTSYNEQFF	TGTGCCAGTAGTATGGGGGGGACCTCCTACAATGAGCAGTTCTTC
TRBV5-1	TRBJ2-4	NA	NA	CASSFDYGDEGNIQYF	TGCGCCAGCAGCTTCGACTATGGGGATGAGGGAAACATTCAGTACTTC
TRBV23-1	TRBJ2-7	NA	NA	CASRVSEQYF	TGCGCCAGCAGGGTCAGCGAGCAGTACTTC
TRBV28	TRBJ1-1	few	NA	CASSFLSALEAFF	TGTGCCAGCAGTTTCCTCAGTGCCTTAGAAGCTTTCTTT
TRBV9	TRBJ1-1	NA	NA	CASSVRQDGTEAFF	TGTGCCAGCAGCGTAAGGCAAGACGGCACAGAAGCTTTCTTT
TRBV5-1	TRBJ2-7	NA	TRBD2	CASSAAPRQGGSYEQYF	TGCGCCAGCAGCGCCGCCCCCCGGCAGGGAGGGTCCTACGAGCAGTACTTC
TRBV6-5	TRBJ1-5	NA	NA	CASRPDFYQPQHF	TGTGCCAGCAGGCCAGACTTTTATCAGCCCCAGCATTTT
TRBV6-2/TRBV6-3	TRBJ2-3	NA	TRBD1	CASTPTGGKDTQYF	TGTGCCAGCACCCCGACAGGGGGCAAAGATACGCAGTATTTT
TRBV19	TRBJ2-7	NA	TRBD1	CASRGTGGPNGGSYEQYF	TGTGCCAGTAGGGGGACAGGGGGTCCAAACGGTGGCTCCTACGAGCAGTACTTC
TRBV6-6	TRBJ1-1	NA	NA	CASRPTVNTEAFF	TGTGCCAGCAGACCGACAGTGAACACTGAAGCTTTCTTT
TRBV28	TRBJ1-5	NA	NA	CASSPGPNSDF	TGTGCCAGCAGTCCCGGGCCTAACTCCGACTTT
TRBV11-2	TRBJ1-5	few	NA	CASSHLDQPQHF	TGTGCCAGCAGCCATCTAGATCAGCCCCAGCATTTT
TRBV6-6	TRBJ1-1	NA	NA	CASSYSHVNTEAFF	TGTGCCAGCAGTTACTCGCACGTGAACACTGAAGCTTTCTTT
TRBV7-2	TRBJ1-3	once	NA	CASSLGPGGGLGNTIYF	TGTGCCAGCAGCTTAGGCCCAGGCGGGGGGCTCGGAAACACCATATATTTT
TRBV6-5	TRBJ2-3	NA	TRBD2	CASSRLAVSTDTQYF	TGTGCCAGCAGCAGACTAGCGGTTAGCACAGATACGCAGTATTTT
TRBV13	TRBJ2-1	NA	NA	CASSPPGPLNEQFF	TGTGCCAGCAGCCCGCCGGGACCCCTAAATGAGCAGTTCTTC